The 24 T cell receptor beta chains listed next were all sequenced from one sample in a study of diagnostic markers for celiac disease. TCRdb reprocessed the reads and stores each CDR3 protein as one record, lacking DNA. This listing includes about 6,000 distinct CDR3 sequences. The sequenced material came from either unsorted cells or a sorted T cell fraction (not recorded which). The receptors derive from a human donor. This table probably holds off-target reads from a library built for another chain.

This chain connects TRBV2 to TRBJ1-5; TCRdb's assignment of TRBD1 cannot be checked, as there is no DNA. There are 14 residues in the CDR3. Germline CDR1 and CDR2: SNHLY and FYNNEI. This CDR3 reads CASSVKGSNQPQHF.

The chain has TRBV18 and TRBJ2-7; the D gene TCRdb calls, TRBD1, cannot be checked with no DNA. This CDR3 comprises 14 residues. The germline V gene has CDR1 KGHSH and CDR2 LQKENI. CDR3 amino acids: CASSPSQGADEQYF.

This chain connects TRBV5-1 to TRBJ2-6; TCRdb calls TRBD1, which cannot be checked without DNA. Germline V gene lookup returns CDR1 SGHRS and CDR2 YFSETQ. The CDR3 loop spans 15 amino acids. This CDR3 is CASGTGWAGANVLTF.

This clonotype counts as medium-sized (0.01 to 0.1%) by frequency. CDR3 protein: CASRDRYNEKLFF. The V gene is TRBV12-3 or TRBV12-4, the J gene TRBJ1-4; the D gene TCRdb calls, TRBD1, cannot be checked with no DNA. CDR3 length: 13 residues.

The genes are TRBV20-1 and TRBJ2-7; TCRdb reports TRBD2, a call that lacks DNA to check it against. The CDR3 is made up of 16 amino acids. Germline-derived CDR1 and CDR2 are DFQATT and SNEGSKA (reference sequence). CDR3 protein: CSARRVNGDSSYEQYF.

The chain has TRBV5-1 and TRBJ1-2. There are 14 residues in the CDR3. Germline loops: CDR1 SGHRS, CDR2 YFSETQ. The CDR3 spells CASSFDVSVGGYTF.

This clonotype is identified as large from frequency. The chain uses TRBV5-1 and TRBJ2-2; TCRdb designates TRBD2, a call that cannot be tested without DNA. This CDR3 has 16 amino acids. Germline V gene lookup returns CDR1 SGHRS and CDR2 YFSETQ. CDR3 amino acids: CASSITTSENTGELFF.

The V gene is TRBV5-5, the J gene TRBJ2-4; the D call of TRBD1 rests on TCRdb alone, since no DNA is present to check it. CDR1 is SGHKS, CDR2 YYEKEE, per germline (reference sequence). The CDR3 has 14 amino acids. The CDR3 region is CASSLDPGLGIQYF.

This chain connects TRBV7-2 to TRBJ2-7; absent DNA, TCRdb's TRBD2 call cannot be checked. The CDR3 covers 16 residues. Germline loops: CDR1 SGHTA, CDR2 FQGNSA. The CDR3 spells CASSLEDLAGSYEQYF.

The rearrangement joins TRBV18 to TRBJ1-4; the TRBD1 assignment by TCRdb is unverifiable without DNA. Germline values: CDR1 KGHSH, CDR2 LQKENI. The CDR3 totals 16 residues. The CDR3 spells CASSPRGGGAGEKLFF.

The chain carries TRBV6-6 and TRBJ2-3; TCRdb indicates TRBD2, and absent DNA this call remains unverified. CDR3 length equals 13 residues. Germline V gives CDR1 MNHNY, CDR2 SVGAGI (reference sequence). The CDR3 sequence is CASSPTTSGGEYF.

Measured by frequency, this clonotype is medium-sized (0.01 to 0.1%). V and J are TRBV5-1 and TRBJ2-7; absent DNA, TCRdb's TRBD2 call cannot be checked. CDR3 length: 13 residues. CDR1 and CDR2 from the germline V gene are SGHRS and YFSETQ. The CDR3 sequence is CASSWERPSEQYF. The whole variable domain, remainder taken from reference TRBV5-1 and TRBJ2-7, is KAGVTQTPRYLIKTRGQQVTLSCSPISGHRSVSWYQQTPGQGLQFLFEYFSETQRNKGNFPGRFSGRQFSNSRSEMNVSTLELGDSALYLCASSWERPSEQYFGPGTRLTVT.

According to its frequency, this clonotype is medium-sized. The chain is built from TRBV12-3 or TRBV12-4 and TRBJ1-4; TCRdb returns TRBD1, unconfirmable since there is no DNA. This CDR3 region has 12 residues. Here the CDR3 reads CASRRQGEKLFF.

Frequency places this clonotype as large. The CDR3 sequence is CASSQDLEETQYF. The V gene is TRBV4-3, the J gene TRBJ2-5. The CDR3 loop spans 13 amino acids. Germline-derived CDR1 and CDR2 are LGHNA and YSLEER.

This clonotype is medium-sized (0.01 to 0.1%) by frequency. This chain connects TRBV9 to TRBJ2-1; TCRdb indicates TRBD1, and absent DNA this call remains unverified. Germline V gives CDR1 SGDLS, CDR2 YYNGEE. CDR3 length: 13 residues. The CDR3 protein is CASSVVGRGEQFF.

This sequence joins TRBV13 and TRBJ1-1; TCRdb proposes TRBD1, but this gene call is untestable without DNA. The germline V gene encodes CDR1 PRHDT and CDR2 FYEKMQ (reference sequence). This CDR3 region has 14 residues. The CDR3 is CASSLDRGYGEAFF.

V usage is TRBV11-3 and J usage is TRBJ2-3; the TCRdb call, TRBD1, lacks DNA for checking. From germline, CDR1 is SGHNT and CDR2 YENEEA. This CDR3 spans 15 amino acids. The CDR3 protein is CASSSLTLGGGTQYF.

The rearrangement uses TRBV7-2 and TRBJ2-3. CDR3 length equals 17 residues. From germline, CDR1 is SGHTA and CDR2 FQGNSA. The CDR3 reads CASSLEASGLSTDTQYF.

This CDR3 reads CASSPSDSESYNEQFF. The chain employs TRBV9 and TRBJ2-1; the TCRdb call, TRBD2, lacks DNA for checking. The CDR3 contains 16 residues. CDR1 and CDR2 from the germline V gene are SGDLS and YYNGEE.

By frequency, this clonotype registers medium-sized. The chain's CDR3 is CASSWTANTEAFF. This rearrangement joins TRBV2 to TRBJ1-1; no DNA is available, so the TRBD1 call from TCRdb remains unchecked. Per the germline V gene, CDR1 is SNHLY and CDR2 is FYNNEI. The CDR3 is 13 residues long. Complete variable domain (other parts from reference TRBV2 and TRBJ1-1): EPEVTQTPSHQVTQMGQEVILRCVPISNHLYFYWYRQILGQKVEFLVSFYNNEISEKSEIFDDQFSVERPDGSNFTLKIRSTKLEDSAMYFCASSWTANTEAFFGQGTRLTVV.

This clonotype is medium-sized by frequency. The J gene is TRBJ1-5, the V gene TRBV15; lacking DNA, the TRBD1 call made by TCRdb goes unchecked. Germline CDR1 and CDR2: LNHNV and YYDKDF (reference sequence). The CDR3 covers 14 residues. CDR3 region: CAITDTYLNQPQHF. Using reference TRBV15 and TRBJ1-5 for the parts outside the CDR3, the full variable domain is DAMVIQNPRYQVTQFGKPVTLSCSQTLNHNVMYWYQQKSSQAPKLLFHYYDKDFNNEADTPDNFQSRRPNTSFCFLDIRSPGLGDTAMYLCAITDTYLNQPQHFGDGTRLSIL.

This chain uses TRBV6-5 with TRBJ2-1. CDR3 size: 14 residues. Per the germline V gene, CDR1 is MNHEY and CDR2 is SVGAGI. CDR3 amino acids: CASSYSRTYNEQFF.

The J gene is TRBJ2-7, the V gene TRBV4-2; the D gene TCRdb calls, TRBD2, cannot be checked with no DNA. CDR3 size: 18 residues. In germline, CDR1 is LGHNA, CDR2 YNFKEQ. CDR3 region: CASSPGLAGGWGTGEQYF.

The chain combines TRBV7-2 with TRBJ1-5. Germline CDR1 is SGHTA and CDR2 is FQGNSA. CDR3 length: 13 amino acids. The CDR3 here is CASSYTQGQPQHF.